This T cell receptor (beta chain) originates from a study of circulating and synovial CD4+ cells in juvenile arthritis. The CDR3 has 15 amino acids. Trimming pared 0 bases from V and 8 bases from J, leaving 15 bases between. Germline lookup yields CDR1 SGDLS and CDR2 YYNGEE. Only in-frame clones appear in the TCRdb table, and some are missing; sequencing was by immunoSEQ multiplex PCR. The sample has 30,000 to 40,000 clones, 90% to 95% seen once. Sequencing was done on a sample of CD4+ T cells from blood. This sequence was found in a human donor with juvenile idiopathic arthritis. The chain joins TRBV9 to TRBJ2-1, with a possible D match to TRBD1 (8 bases). The CDR3 nucleotides read TGTGCCAGCAGCGTAGGTACAGGGGGGGGGTATGAGCAGTTCTTC. Its translation: CASSVGTGGGYEQFF.